This T cell receptor beta chain was profiled in a study of identical twins (dated by TCRdb to between 2015 and 2016). Broadly, across the study: To test whether fetal clonotypes persist, the study used deep sequencing on TCR alpha and beta repertoires from monozygotic twins, unrelated adults of various ages, and cord blood. Replicate twin experiments were performed at different times using different library preparation protocols to rule out contamination. The paper as a whole reports these results and caveats: Because the same donors could not be followed over many years, the conclusions relied on cross-sectional statistical analysis. Compared with coincidental sharing between unrelated individuals, out-of-frame TCR alpha sequences shared between twins showed an excess of sequences with low generation probability. Zero-insertion analyses could be partly confounded by invariant T cells such as MAIT and iNKT, although diverse VJ usage argued against such confounding for most clonotypes. Fewer insertions were carried by abundant cord blood beta clonotypes; a weaker similar trend was observed in young adult naive repertoires, while no such trend was observed in memory repertoires. A weaker excess of twin sharing was found in beta out-of-frame sequences because the signal-to-noise ratio was lowered by fewer shared sequences. In monozygotic twins, recombination models systematically underestimated out-of-frame TCR alpha sharing, but the models matched the sharing seen between unrelated individuals.

Every donor in the study was a healthy Caucasian. The twin cohort comprised three pairs of female monozygotic twins, all aged about 18 to 29 years. CD4+ and CD8+ T cell populations were isolated with positive isolation kits from Invitrogen. This clonotype turned up a few times. This clone's antigen is unknown. One base away there is no much larger clone; base qualities are not given. Receptor libraries were prepared by 5' RACE. The data were produced on an Illumina HiSeq 2000. A universal primer binding site was added through template switching, and the final cDNA carried a unique molecular identifier so that TCR cDNA molecules could be counted accurately. First-strand cDNA for TCR alpha and beta chains was synthesized from specific primers in the conserved constant-segment region. To control for contamination, every cDNA library carried two barcodes: a SMART-Mk sample barcode plus Illumina barcodes. TruSeq adapter sequences, together with Illumina sample barcodes, were added in two successive PCR steps. The Illumina HiSeq platform was used with custom primers to sequence TCR alpha and beta cDNA libraries. Under the source paper's analysis protocol: Unique molecular identifiers were extracted from raw reads with MiGEC, and CDR3 positions were determined with MiXCR. For each individual, recombination models were inferred using an EM algorithm with the repgenHMM and IGoR tools. The tcR package in R was used for shared clonotype analysis, with sharing normalized by the product of cloneset sizes. Out-of-frame nonproductive sequences were analyzed to study raw recombination free of thymic and clonal selection effects. The public reads were reprocessed in TCRdb via fastp at Q25 and MiXCR, keeping in-frame beta chains. One record per CDR3 amino acid sequence lists the most common genes and DNA. TCRdb's processing, not the authors' own work, is the source of the V and J calls. Here the sample has some 570,000 distinct CDR3 sequences; 20% to 25% occur a single time. Together, the top ten hold roughly 0.5% of the sample.

V has 2 bases trimmed and J has 4 bases trimmed; junction bases matching no gene number 15. The CDR3 goes from the cysteine to the phenylalanine over 18 residues. Of all the DNA, just the CDR3 is kept, 54 bases in frame from base 1. From a lookup of the germline V gene, CDR1 and CDR2 are SQVTM and ANQGSEA. These same data were also listed under a study on yellow fever vaccine responses in identical twins. Drawing on the second study: According to the authors, the vaccine-induced T cell response in identical twins seemed to be partly convergent and partly specific to each individual. The study precisely tracked vaccine-responding T cell clones in identical twins.

This receptor was taken from a woman younger than 30 in good health. This chain joins TRBV29-1 to TRBJ2-1, with 9 bases in between that match TRBD2. The sample was CD4+ T cells sorted from blood. The DNA sequence is TGCAGCGTTGAATGGGGCCGATTTGAGACTAGCGGTTACAATGAGCAGTTCTTC. Protein translation: CSVEWGRFETSGYNEQFF.